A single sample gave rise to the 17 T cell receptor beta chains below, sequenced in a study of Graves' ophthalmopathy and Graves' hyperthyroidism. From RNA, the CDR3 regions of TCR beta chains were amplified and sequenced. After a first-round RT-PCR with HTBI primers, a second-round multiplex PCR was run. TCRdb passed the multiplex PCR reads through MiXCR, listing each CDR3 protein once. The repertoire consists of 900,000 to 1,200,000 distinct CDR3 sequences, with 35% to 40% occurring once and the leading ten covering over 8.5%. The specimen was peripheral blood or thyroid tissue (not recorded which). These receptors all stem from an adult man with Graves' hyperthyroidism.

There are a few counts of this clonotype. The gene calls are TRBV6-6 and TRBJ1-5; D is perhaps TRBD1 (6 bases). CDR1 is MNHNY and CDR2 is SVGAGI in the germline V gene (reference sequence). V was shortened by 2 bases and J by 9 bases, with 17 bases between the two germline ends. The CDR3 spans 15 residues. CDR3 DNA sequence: TGTGCCAGCAGTTACATCGTTCAGGGGACATGGCCCCAGCATTTT. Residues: CASSYIVQGTWPQHF.

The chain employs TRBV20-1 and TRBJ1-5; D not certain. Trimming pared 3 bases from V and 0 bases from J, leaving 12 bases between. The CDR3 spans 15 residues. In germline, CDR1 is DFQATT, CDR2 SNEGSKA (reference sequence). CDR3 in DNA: TGCAGTGCTAGTGGCGACACCAATAGCAATCAGCCCCAGCATTTT. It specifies CSASGDTNSNQPQHF.

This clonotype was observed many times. DNA for the CDR3: TGCAGTGCTAGAGTAGGGCAGAGCAATCAGCCCCAGCATTTT. Protein product: CSARVGQSNQPQHF. The chain joins TRBV20-1 to TRBJ1-5, with no clear D. CDR1 and CDR2 from the germline V gene are DFQATT and SNEGSKA (reference sequence). The CDR3 loop spans 14 amino acids. V lost 1 base and J 1 base, leaving 8 bases between the germline ends.

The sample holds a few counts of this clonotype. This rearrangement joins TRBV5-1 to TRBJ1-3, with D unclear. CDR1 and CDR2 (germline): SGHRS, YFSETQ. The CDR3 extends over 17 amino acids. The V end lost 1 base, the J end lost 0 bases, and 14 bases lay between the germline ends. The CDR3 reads CASSLSPSRSSGNTIYF. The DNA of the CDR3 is TGCGCCAGCAGCTTGAGTCCCAGCAGGTCCTCTGGAAACACCATATATTTT. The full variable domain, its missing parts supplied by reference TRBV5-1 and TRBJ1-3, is KAGVTQTPRYLIKTRGQQVTLSCSPISGHRSVSWYQQTPGQGLQFLFEYFSETQRNKGNFPGRFSGRQFSNSRSEMNVSTLELGDSALYLCASSLSPSRSSGNTIYFGEGSWLTVV.

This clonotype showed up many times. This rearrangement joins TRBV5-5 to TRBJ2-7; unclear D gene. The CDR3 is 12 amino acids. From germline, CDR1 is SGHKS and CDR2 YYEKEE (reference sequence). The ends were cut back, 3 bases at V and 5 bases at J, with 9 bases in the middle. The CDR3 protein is CASSSHHDEQYF. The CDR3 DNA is TGTGCCAGCAGCTCACACCATGACGAGCAGTACTTC.

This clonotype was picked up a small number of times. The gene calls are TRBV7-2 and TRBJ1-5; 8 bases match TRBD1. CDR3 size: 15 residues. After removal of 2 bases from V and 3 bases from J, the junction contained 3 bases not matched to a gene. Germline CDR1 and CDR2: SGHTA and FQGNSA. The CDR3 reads CASSLWTGPNQPQHF. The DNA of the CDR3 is TGTGCCAGCAGCTTATGGACAGGGCCCAATCAGCCCCAGCATTTT.

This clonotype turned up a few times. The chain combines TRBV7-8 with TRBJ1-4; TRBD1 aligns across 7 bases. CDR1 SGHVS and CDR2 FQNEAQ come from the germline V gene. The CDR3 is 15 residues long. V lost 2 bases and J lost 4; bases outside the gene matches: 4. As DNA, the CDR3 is TGTGCCAGCAGCTTATCAGGGGGAAGTAATGAAAAACTGTTTTTT. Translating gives CASSLSGGSNEKLFF.

Here the CDR3 reads CSVGTGGSQYF. The CDR3 coding sequence is TGCAGCGTTGGGACGGGAGGGTCCCAGTACTTC. The chain couples TRBV29-1 to TRBJ2-5; 8 nucleotides match TRBD2. CDR1 SQVTM and CDR2 ANQGSEA come from the germline V gene. Trimming removed 4 bases from V and 9 bases from J; junction bases left unmatched: 4. The CDR3 spans 11 residues.

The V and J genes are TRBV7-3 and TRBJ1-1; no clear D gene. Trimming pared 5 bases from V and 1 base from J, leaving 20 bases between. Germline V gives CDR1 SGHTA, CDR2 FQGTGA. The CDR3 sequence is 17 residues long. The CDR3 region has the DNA TGTGCCAGCAGCCCAACGGCCGGGAACCTTGGGAACACTGAAGCTTTCTTT. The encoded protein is CASSPTAGNLGNTEAFF.

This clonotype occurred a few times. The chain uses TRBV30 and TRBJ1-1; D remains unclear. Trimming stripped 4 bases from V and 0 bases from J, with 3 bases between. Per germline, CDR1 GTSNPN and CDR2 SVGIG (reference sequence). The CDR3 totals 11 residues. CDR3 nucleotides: TGTGCCTGGAAGCTGAACACTGAAGCTTTCTTT. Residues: CAWKLNTEAFF.

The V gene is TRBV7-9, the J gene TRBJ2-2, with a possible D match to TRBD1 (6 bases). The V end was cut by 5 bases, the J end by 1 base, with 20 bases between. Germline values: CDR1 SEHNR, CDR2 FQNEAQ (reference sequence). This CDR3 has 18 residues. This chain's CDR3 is CASSPALDRHLNTGELFF. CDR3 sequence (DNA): TGTGCCAGCAGCCCCGCCTTGGACAGACATTTGAACACCGGGGAGCTGTTTTTT.

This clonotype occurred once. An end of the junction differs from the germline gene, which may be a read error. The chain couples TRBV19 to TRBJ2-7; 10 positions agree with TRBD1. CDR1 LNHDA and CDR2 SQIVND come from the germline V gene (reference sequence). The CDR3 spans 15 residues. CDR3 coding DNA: TGTGCCAATAGTGGGGCCGGGACAGGGGACTACGAGCAGTACTTC. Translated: CANSGAGTGDYEQYF.

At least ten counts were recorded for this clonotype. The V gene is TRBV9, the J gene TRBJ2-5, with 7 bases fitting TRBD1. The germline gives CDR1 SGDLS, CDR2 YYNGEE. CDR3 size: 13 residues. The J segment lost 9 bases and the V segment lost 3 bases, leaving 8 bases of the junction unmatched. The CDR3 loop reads CASSAQGRGPQYF. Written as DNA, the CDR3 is TGTGCCAGCAGCGCACAGGGGCGCGGGCCCCAGTACTTC.

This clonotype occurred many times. CDR3 protein: CASSPGSGGGTGANVLTF. The DNA for the CDR3 is TGTGCCAGCTCCCCGGGTAGCGGGGGGGGAACTGGGGCCAACGTCCTGACTTTC. The J gene is TRBJ2-6, the V gene TRBV7-8; the match to TRBD2 covers 11 bases. The germline V gene encodes CDR1 SGHVS and CDR2 FQNEAQ. CDR3 size: 18 residues. The ends lost 8 bases at V and 2 bases at J; junction bases unmatched: 11.

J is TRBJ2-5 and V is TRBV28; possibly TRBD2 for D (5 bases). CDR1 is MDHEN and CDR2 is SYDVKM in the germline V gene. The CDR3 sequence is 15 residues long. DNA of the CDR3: TGTGCGGCACTTCGCGGAGGCCACCAACAAGAGACCCAGTACTTC. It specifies CAALRGGHQQETQYF.

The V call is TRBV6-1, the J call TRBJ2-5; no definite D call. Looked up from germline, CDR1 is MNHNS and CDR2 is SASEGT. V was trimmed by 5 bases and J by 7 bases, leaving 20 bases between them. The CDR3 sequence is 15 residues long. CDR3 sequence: CASSYVAEPSGTQYF. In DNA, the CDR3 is TGTGCCAGCAGTTACGTGGCAGAGCCTAGTGGGACCCAGTACTTC.

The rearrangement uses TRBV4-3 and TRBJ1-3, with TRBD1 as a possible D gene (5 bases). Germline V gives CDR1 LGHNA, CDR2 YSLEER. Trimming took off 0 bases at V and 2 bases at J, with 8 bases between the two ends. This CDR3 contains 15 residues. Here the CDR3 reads CASSQEVGPGNTIYF. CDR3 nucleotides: TGCGCCAGCAGCCAAGAGGTGGGGCCTGGAAACACCATATATTTT.